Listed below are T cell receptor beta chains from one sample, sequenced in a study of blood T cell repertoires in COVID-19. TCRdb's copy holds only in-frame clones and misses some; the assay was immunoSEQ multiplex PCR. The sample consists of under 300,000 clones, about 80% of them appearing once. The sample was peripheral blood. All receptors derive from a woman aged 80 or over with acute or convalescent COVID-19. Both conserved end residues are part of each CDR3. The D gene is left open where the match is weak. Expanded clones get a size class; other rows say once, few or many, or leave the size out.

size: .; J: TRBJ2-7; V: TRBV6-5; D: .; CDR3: CASSLRGQFSYEQYF; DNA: TGTGCCAGCAGCCTGCGGGGACAGTTCTCCTACGAGCAGTACTTC
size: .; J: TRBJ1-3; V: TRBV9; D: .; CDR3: CASAAGNTIYF; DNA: TGTGCCAGCGCGGCTGGAAACACCATATATTTT
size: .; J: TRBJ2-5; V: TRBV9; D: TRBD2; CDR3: CASSVAPSGGQETQYF; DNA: TGTGCCAGCAGCGTAGCCCCTAGCGGGGGACAAGAGACCCAGTACTTC
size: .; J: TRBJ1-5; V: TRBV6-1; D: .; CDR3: CASSEGWVAGSQPQHF; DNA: TGTGCCAGCAGCGAAGGTTGGGTGGCAGGGTCTCAGCCCCAGCATTTT
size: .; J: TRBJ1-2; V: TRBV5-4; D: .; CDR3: CASSLASSGINYGYTF; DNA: TGTGCCAGCAGCTTGGCCTCCTCAGGGATTAACTATGGCTACACCTTC
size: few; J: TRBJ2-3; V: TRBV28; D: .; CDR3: CASSFGQVRTDTQYF; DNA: TGTGCCAGCAGTTTTGGGCAGGTCCGCACAGATACGCAGTATTTT
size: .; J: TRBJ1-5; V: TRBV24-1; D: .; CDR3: CATAPTTVSNQPQHF; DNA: TGTGCCACCGCACCCACTACCGTTAGCAATCAGCCCCAGCATTTT
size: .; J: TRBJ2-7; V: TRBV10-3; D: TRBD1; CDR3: CAIARTGGQYEQYF; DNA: TGTGCCATCGCCCGGACAGGGGGACAATACGAGCAGTACTTC
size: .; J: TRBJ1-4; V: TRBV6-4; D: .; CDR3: CASSASGAGREKLFF; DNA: TGTGCCAGCAGTGCGTCAGGGGCCGGGCGTGAAAAACTGTTTTTT
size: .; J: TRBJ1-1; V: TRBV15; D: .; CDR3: CATSSRGWTEAFF; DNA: TGTGCCACCAGCTCCAGGGGTTGGACTGAAGCTTTCTTT
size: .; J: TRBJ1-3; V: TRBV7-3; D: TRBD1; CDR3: CASSLEGAAGNTIYF; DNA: TGTGCCAGCAGCTTAGAGGGGGCGGCCGGAAACACCATATATTTT
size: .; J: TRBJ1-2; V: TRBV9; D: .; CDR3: CASSVGTGQYGYTF; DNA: TGTGCCAGCAGCGTAGGTACAGGCCAATATGGCTACACCTTC
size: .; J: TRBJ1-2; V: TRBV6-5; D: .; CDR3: CASSYPGNYGYTF; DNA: TGTGCCAGCAGTTACCCAGGTAACTATGGCTACACCTTC
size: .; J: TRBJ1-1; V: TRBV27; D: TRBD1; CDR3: CASSRVAGQGSPAFF; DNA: TGTGCCAGCAGTCGAGTAGCGGGACAGGGCTCACCGGCTTTCTTT
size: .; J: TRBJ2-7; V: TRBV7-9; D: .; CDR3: CASSSFLYEQYF; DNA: TGTGCCAGCAGCTCCTTCCTCTACGAGCAGTACTTC
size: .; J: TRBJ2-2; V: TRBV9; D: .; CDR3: CASSVAAFVNTGELFF; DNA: TGTGCCAGCAGCGTAGCAGCGTTTGTGAACACCGGGGAGCTGTTTTTT
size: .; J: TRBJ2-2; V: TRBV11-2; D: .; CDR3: CASSLSGMPGELFF; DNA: TGTGCCAGCAGCTTGTCAGGAATGCCCGGGGAGCTGTTTTTT
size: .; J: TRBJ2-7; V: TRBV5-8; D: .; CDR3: CASSSTVTYF; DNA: TGTGCCAGCAGCTCGACAGTAACGTACTTC
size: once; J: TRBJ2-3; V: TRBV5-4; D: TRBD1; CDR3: CASSLQGATDTQYF; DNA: TGTGCCAGCAGCTTGCAGGGGGCTACAGATACGCAGTATTTT
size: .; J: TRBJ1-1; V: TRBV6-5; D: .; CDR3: CASRIGGSTEAFF; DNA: TGTGCCAGCAGGATCGGGGGGAGCACTGAAGCTTTCTTT
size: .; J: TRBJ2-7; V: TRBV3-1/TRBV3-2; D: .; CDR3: CASSQDSRFGEQYF; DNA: TGTGCCAGCAGCCAAGACTCCAGGTTTGGCGAGCAGTACTTC
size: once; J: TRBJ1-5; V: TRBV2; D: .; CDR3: CASSLGRVSWPQHF; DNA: TGTGCCAGCAGCCTCGGGAGGGTATCATGGCCCCAGCATTTT